The 29 T cell receptor beta chains listed next were all sequenced from one sample in a study of T cells after posttransplantation cyclophosphamide. Busulfan-fludarabine conditioning, marrow transplant, and cyclophosphamide on days +3 and +4 were administered. TCRdb keeps only in-frame clones here, not all; method: immunoSEQ multiplex PCR. The sample has about 3,800 clones; about 81% are singletons. Sequenced here: PBMCs, sampled after an allogeneic stem cell transplant with post-transplant cyclophosphamide. All receptors come from a female patient in her 50s who received an allogeneic stem cell transplant from a related donor, was CMV-positive, and had no GVHD. Part of the T cells may come from the graft donor.

The chain links TRBV28 to TRBJ2-1; 10 bases are a match to TRBD2. Germline loops: CDR1 MDHEN, CDR2 SYDVKM. The CDR3 has 15 amino acids. J gave up 8 bases and V 3 bases, and 7 bases lay outside the gene matches. The CDR3 nucleotides read TGTGCCAGCAGTTTTTCACTAGCGGGATGGGATGAGCAGTTCTTC. It is translated as CASSFSLAGWDEQFF. The whole variable domain, remainder taken from reference TRBV28 and TRBJ2-1, is DVKVTQSSRYLVKRTGEKVFLECVQDMDHENMFWYRQDPGLGLRLIYFSYDVKMKEKGDIPEGYSVSREKKERFSLILESASTNQTSMYLCASSFSLAGWDEQFFGPGTRLTVL.

The rearrangement uses TRBV7-2 and TRBJ1-4, with TRBD1 as a possible D gene (5 bases). This CDR3 comprises 13 residues. Looked up from germline, CDR1 is SGHTA and CDR2 is FQGNSA. The ends were cut back, 6 bases at V and 8 bases at J, with 13 bases in the middle. The CDR3 region has the DNA TGTGCCAGCAGTTCCGGGACTGAGGAAAAACTGTTTTTT. This encodes CASSSGTEEKLFF.

The chain combines TRBV11-2 with TRBJ2-1, with a tentative D call TRBD2 (5 bases). V was pared by 5 bases and J by 4 bases, with 9 bases between. The length of the CDR3 is 13 residues. Germline V lookup: CDR1 SGHAT, CDR2 FQNNGV. DNA of the CDR3: TGTGCCAGCAGCCTAGCCTTTTACAATGAGCAGTTCTTC. Translated: CASSLAFYNEQFF.

This rearrangement joins TRBV18 to TRBJ2-4, with D tentatively TRBD1 (6 bases). Trimming took off 6 bases at V and 1 base at J, with 10 bases between the two ends. CDR1 is KGHSH, CDR2 LQKENI, per germline. The CDR3 runs 14 residues. The CDR3 is CASSADRAKNIQYF. DNA of the CDR3: TGTGCCAGCTCGGCCGACAGGGCCAAAAACATTCAGTACTTC.

The gene calls are TRBV6-1 and TRBJ2-6; D perhaps matches TRBD1 (5 bases). Trimming pared 10 bases from V and 0 bases from J, leaving 13 bases between. The CDR3 sequence is 15 residues long. Germline assignment: CDR1 MNHNS and CDR2 SASEGT. The CDR3: CATSVGVSGANVLTF. The CDR3 DNA follows: TGTGCCACCTCTGTAGGGGTCTCTGGGGCCAACGTCCTGACTTTC.

This sequence joins TRBV9 and TRBJ1-4; 10 bases are shared with TRBD1. The CDR3 is 15 amino acids. V dropped 3 bases and J dropped 7; count of bases not matched to a gene: 6. Looked up from germline, CDR1 is SGDLS and CDR2 is YYNGEE. CDR3 loop: CASSGRQGATEKLFF. In nucleotides, the CDR3 is TGTGCCAGCAGCGGGAGACAGGGGGCGACTGAAAAACTGTTTTTT.

This rearrangement joins TRBV4-2 to TRBJ2-7; 9 positions agree with TRBD2. The V gene's germline CDR1 is LGHNA and CDR2 YNFKEQ. The CDR3 is made up of 15 amino acids. With 0 bases clipped from V and 4 bases from J, the junction kept 4 bases outside the gene matches. CDR3 amino acids: CASSQDPSGTYEQYF. The DNA of the CDR3 is TGTGCCAGCAGCCAAGACCCTAGCGGGACGTACGAGCAGTACTTC.

The chain employs TRBV18 and TRBJ2-1, with 12 bases aligning to TRBD2. Unmatched junction bases numbered 12, after V lost 3 bases and J lost 3 bases. The germline V gene has CDR1 KGHSH and CDR2 LQKENI. This CDR3 has 19 amino acids. CDR3: CASSPSTSGRSRRYNEQFF. For the CDR3, the DNA is TGTGCCAGCTCACCCTCGACTAGCGGGAGATCTCGCCGCTACAATGAGCAGTTCTTC. The full variable domain, its missing parts supplied by reference TRBV18 and TRBJ2-1, is NAGVMQNPRHLVRRRGQEARLRCSPMKGHSHVYWYRQLPEEGLKFMVYLQKENIIDESGMPKERFSAEFPKEGPSILRIQQVVRGDSAAYFCASSPSTSGRSRRYNEQFFGPGTRLTVL.

This clone was recorded a few times. This rearrangement joins TRBV10-1 to TRBJ1-3; D perhaps matches TRBD1 (6 bases). The length of the CDR3 is 13 residues. Trimming stripped 8 bases from V and 4 bases from J, with 12 bases between. Germline V gives CDR1 WNHNN, CDR2 SYGVQD (reference sequence). The CDR3 coding sequence is TGCGCCAGCTCCGGGGGGGCAGGAAACACCATATATTTT. It yields the protein CASSGGAGNTIYF.

The rearrangement joins TRBV9 to TRBJ2-2, with 8 positions matching TRBD1. V dropped 0 bases and J dropped 1; count of bases not matched to a gene: 2. CDR1 is SGDLS, CDR2 YYNGEE, per germline. The CDR3 contains 16 residues. In nucleotides, the CDR3 is TGTGCCAGCAGCGTAGCTGGGACAGGGAACACCGGGGAGCTGTTTTTT. Residues: CASSVAGTGNTGELFF.

This clone has just one count. The chain couples TRBV5-8 to TRBJ2-1; 7 bases map to TRBD1. J gave up 4 bases and V 5 bases, and 9 bases lay outside the gene matches. The germline gives CDR1 SGHTS, CDR2 YDEGEE. CDR3 length: 15 residues. DNA of the CDR3: TGTGCCAGCAGAATTGTGGGACAGAATTACAATGAGCAGTTCTTC. It specifies CASRIVGQNYNEQFF.

V gene TRBV5-1 combines with J gene TRBJ1-1; D ambiguous. CDR3 size: 15 residues. Germline-derived CDR1 and CDR2 are SGHRS and YFSETQ. V shed 2 bases and J shed 1 base, with 12 bases lying between them. This chain's CDR3 is CASSFGPGGNTEAFF. CDR3 DNA: TGCGCCAGCAGCTTCGGCCCCGGCGGGAACACTGAAGCTTTCTTT.

J is TRBJ1-5 and V is TRBV5-6, with D tentatively TRBD1 (5 bases). This CDR3 is built from 14 residues. V was pared by 4 bases and J by 2 bases, with 10 bases between. Germline CDR1 and CDR2: SGHDT and YYEEEE. CDR3 sequence: CASSRLRGNQPQHF. For the CDR3, the DNA is TGTGCCAGCAGCCGCCTCAGGGGCAATCAGCCCCAGCATTTT.

This clone was observed a few times. The J gene is TRBJ2-3, the V gene TRBV10-2; a weak D match, TRBD1 (5 bases). Germline lookup yields CDR1 WSHSY and CDR2 SAAADI. This CDR3 has 13 residues. The ends were cut back, 8 bases at V and 3 bases at J, with 12 bases in the middle. The DNA for the CDR3 is TGCGCCAGCGTCAGGGAAGAGACAGATACGCAGTATTTT. Translating gives CASVREETDTQYF.

CDR3 nucleotides: TGTGCCAGCAGCTTGTCACGGGATCAGCCCCAGCATTTT. Its protein is CASSLSRDQPQHF. The chain couples TRBV5-6 to TRBJ1-5; no definite D call. Trimming removed 1 base at V and 5 bases at J, with 7 bases between. The germline CDR1 and CDR2 sequences are SGHDT and YYEEEE. The CDR3 loop spans 13 amino acids.

V gene TRBV21-1 combines with J gene TRBJ2-1; TRBD1, as called in the table, went unchecked against the DNA. TRBV21-1 constitutes a pseudogene. This CDR3 spans 11 amino acids. In DNA form, the CDR3 reads TGTGCCAGCACTTCCGACAGAGCCCAGTTCTTC. This sequence encodes CASTSDRAQFF.

This clone was observed a few times. The chain is built from TRBV5-4 and TRBJ1-3, with 8 nucleotides matching TRBD1. Germline CDR1 is SGHNT and CDR2 is YYREEE (reference sequence). This CDR3 spans 14 amino acids. V shed 6 bases, J shed 1 base, and the junction held 3 bases outside the gene matches. The CDR3 region is CASTTGGSGNTIYF. Written as DNA, the CDR3 is TGTGCCAGCACCACAGGGGGTTCTGGAAACACCATATATTTT.

This chain connects TRBV7-2 to TRBJ2-7; D perhaps matches TRBD2 (6 bases). Deletions cut 7 bases from V and 7 bases from J, with 20 bases between. The CDR3 is 14 amino acids. Germline values: CDR1 SGHTA, CDR2 FQGNSA. The CDR3 DNA reads as TGTGCCAGCACCCCTAGTTTGGGGGGTCAAGAGCAGTACTTC. This sequence encodes CASTPSLGGQEQYF.

This clone was picked up a small number of times. CDR3 sequence: CASSLGFGNSPLHF. The CDR3 coding sequence is TGTGCCAGCAGTTTAGGGTTCGGGAATTCACCCCTCCACTTT. V is TRBV27 and J is TRBJ1-6; no reliable D call. CDR3 length equals 14 residues. V lost 2 bases and J lost 7, with 9 bases in between. The V gene's germline CDR1 is MNHEY and CDR2 SMNVEV (reference sequence).

The chain joins TRBV19 to TRBJ1-6; no definite D call. Per the germline V gene, CDR1 is LNHDA and CDR2 is SQIVND (reference sequence). V was cut by 9 bases and J by 6 bases, with 18 bases left in between. There are 15 residues in the CDR3. In DNA, the CDR3 is TGTGCCAGCCGATCAGGCCAACAGACTAATTCACCCCTCCACTTT. It codes for CASRSGQQTNSPLHF.

About this clone: Because the CDR3's place on the DNA is in doubt, the DNA is left out and the CDR3 is given as listed by TCRdb. The rearrangement uses TRBV13 and TRBJ1-2. Per germline, CDR1 PRHDT and CDR2 FYEKMQ (reference sequence). The CDR3 region is 15 residues in length, termini included. The CDR3 protein is CASSSSGGRGYGYTF.

V and J are TRBV29-1 and TRBJ1-1; perhaps TRBD1 as D (5 bases). CDR3 length equals 12 residues. Trimming stripped 7 bases from V and 3 bases from J, with 12 bases between. Germline V gene lookup returns CDR1 SQVTM and CDR2 ANQGSEA. Here the CDR3 reads CSGKSTDTEAFF. CDR3 nucleotide sequence: TGCAGCGGAAAATCGACAGACACTGAAGCTTTCTTT.

V is TRBV5-4 and J is TRBJ2-5; 10 bases are shared with TRBD2. The CDR3 extends over 16 amino acids. J was trimmed by 5 bases and V by 5 bases; bases with no gene match: 12. Germline CDR1 and CDR2: SGHNT and YYREEE (reference sequence). The CDR3: CASSRGAGGIGETQYF. The DNA for the CDR3 is TGTGCCAGCAGTCGTGGAGCGGGAGGGATCGGGGAGACCCAGTACTTC.

The rearrangement uses TRBV5-4 and TRBJ1-5, with TRBD1 matching 10 bases. The ends lost 3 bases at V and 0 bases at J; junction bases unmatched: 9. Per the germline V gene, CDR1 is SGHNT and CDR2 is YYREEE (reference sequence). The CDR3 is made up of 18 amino acids. The CDR3 spells CASSSLSRDRGSNQPQHF. In nucleotides, the CDR3 is TGTGCCAGCAGCTCCCTGTCCCGGGACAGGGGTAGCAATCAGCCCCAGCATTTT. The full variable domain, with the rest looked up from reference TRBV5-4 and TRBJ1-5, is ETGVTQSPTHLIKTRGQQVTLRCSSQSGHNTVSWYQQALGQGPQFIFQYYREEENGRGNFPPRFSGLQFPNYSSELNVNALELDDSALYLCASSSLSRDRGSNQPQHFGDGTRLSIL.

The chain joins TRBV19 to TRBJ2-7; weak D call: TRBD1 (6 bases). This CDR3 region has 13 residues. V lost 5 bases to trimming and J lost 6 bases, with 14 bases between them. CDR1 is LNHDA, CDR2 SQIVND, per germline (reference sequence). The CDR3, as DNA: TGTGCCAGTAGTCGGGACACCCTTCTCGAGCAGTACTTC. The encoded protein is CASSRDTLLEQYF.

The CDR3 spells CATRGLVNGLYNEQFF. CDR3 in DNA: TGTGCCACTCGGGGACTAGTGAACGGGCTATACAATGAGCAGTTCTTC. The chain uses TRBV27 and TRBJ2-1; 8 nucleotides align to TRBD2. Per germline, CDR1 MNHEY and CDR2 SMNVEV (reference sequence). The CDR3 covers 16 residues. Losses at the gene ends were 10 bases for V and 4 bases for J; bases not matched to a gene: 15.

This chain links TRBV28 with TRBJ2-3; TRBD1 agrees at 8 bases. The CDR3 runs to 16 residues. The V segment lost 2 bases and the J segment 4 bases; nucleotides outside the gene matches: 8. Germline V gives CDR1 MDHEN, CDR2 SYDVKM. For the CDR3, the DNA is TGTGCCAGCAGTTTACAGGGACAGGAGTTGGCAGATACGCAGTATTTT. As protein: CASSLQGQELADTQYF.

The V call is TRBV6-6, the J call TRBJ2-1, with TRBD1 identical over 8 bases. CDR1 and CDR2 from the germline V gene are MNHNY and SVGAGI (reference sequence). The V segment lost 5 bases and the J segment 5 bases; nucleotides outside the gene matches: 8. This CDR3 has 15 amino acids. The chain's CDR3 is CASSDRGDGHNEQFF. CDR3 DNA: TGTGCCAGCAGTGACAGGGGAGACGGGCACAATGAGCAGTTCTTC.

This clone was detected only a few times. The chain links TRBV6-1 to TRBJ1-2; 7 bases line up with TRBD1. CDR1 is MNHNS and CDR2 is SASEGT in the germline V gene. This CDR3 contains 13 residues. Trimming cost V 10 bases and J 3 bases; bases outside gene matches: 8. DNA for the CDR3: TGTGCCACCCAGTTAACAGGGGACTATGGCTACACCTTC. This translates into CATQLTGDYGYTF.